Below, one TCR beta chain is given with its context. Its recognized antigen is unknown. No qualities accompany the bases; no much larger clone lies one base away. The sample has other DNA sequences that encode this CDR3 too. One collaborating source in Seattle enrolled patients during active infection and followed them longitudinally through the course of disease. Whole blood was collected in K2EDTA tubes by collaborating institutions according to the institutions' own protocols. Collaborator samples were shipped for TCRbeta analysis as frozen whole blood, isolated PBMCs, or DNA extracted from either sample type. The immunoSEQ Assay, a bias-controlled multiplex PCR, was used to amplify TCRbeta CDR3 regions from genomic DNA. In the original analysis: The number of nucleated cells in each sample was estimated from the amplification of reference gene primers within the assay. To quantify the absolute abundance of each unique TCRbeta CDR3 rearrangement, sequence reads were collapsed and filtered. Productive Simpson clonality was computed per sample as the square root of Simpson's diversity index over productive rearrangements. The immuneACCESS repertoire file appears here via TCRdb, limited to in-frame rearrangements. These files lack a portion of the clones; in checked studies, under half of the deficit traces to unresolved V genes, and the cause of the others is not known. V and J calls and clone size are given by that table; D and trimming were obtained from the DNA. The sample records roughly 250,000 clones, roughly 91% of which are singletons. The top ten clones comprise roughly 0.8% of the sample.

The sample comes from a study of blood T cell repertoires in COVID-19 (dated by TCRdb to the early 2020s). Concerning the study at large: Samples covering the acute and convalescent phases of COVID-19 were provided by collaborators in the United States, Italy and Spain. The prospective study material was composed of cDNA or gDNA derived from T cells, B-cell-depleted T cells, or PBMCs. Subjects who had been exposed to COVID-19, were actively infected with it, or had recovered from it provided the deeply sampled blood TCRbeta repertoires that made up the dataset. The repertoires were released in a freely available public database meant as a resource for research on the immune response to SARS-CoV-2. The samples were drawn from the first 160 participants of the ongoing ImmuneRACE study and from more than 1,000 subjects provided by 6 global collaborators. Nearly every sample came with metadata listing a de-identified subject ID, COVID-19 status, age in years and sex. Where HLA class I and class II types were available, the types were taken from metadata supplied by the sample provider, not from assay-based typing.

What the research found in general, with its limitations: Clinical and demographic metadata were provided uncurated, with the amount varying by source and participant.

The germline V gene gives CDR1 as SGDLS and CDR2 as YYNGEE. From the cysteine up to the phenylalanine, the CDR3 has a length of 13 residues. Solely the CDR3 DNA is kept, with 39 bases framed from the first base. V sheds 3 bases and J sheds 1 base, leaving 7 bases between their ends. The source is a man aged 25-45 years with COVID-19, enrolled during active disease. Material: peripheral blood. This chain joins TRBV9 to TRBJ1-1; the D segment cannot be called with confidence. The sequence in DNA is TGTGCCAGCAGCGGCCGAGGGAACACTGAAGCTTTCTTT. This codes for CASSGRGNTEAFF.